This T cell receptor (beta chain) was sequenced during a study of T cell changes during pregnancy in multiple sclerosis. The repertoire was sequenced with immunoSEQ multiplex PCR; TCRdb's copy has only in-frame clones and lacks some. Of tens of thousands of clones detected, about nine tenths appear once; the ten largest clones hold about 0.6%. The CDR3 length is 16 residues. V lost 1 base to trimming and J lost 3 bases; unmatched junction nucleotides: 5. CDR1 KGHSH and CDR2 LQKENI come from the germline V gene. This sample comprised CD4+ T cells from peripheral blood mononuclear cells, obtained after pregnancy. The sequence came from a female donor with multiple sclerosis, enrolled in a pregnancy study. The chain employs TRBV18 and TRBJ2-2; 7 nucleotides match TRBD1. CDR3 coding DNA: TGTGCCAGCTCACCACGGACAGGTCGGGACACCGGGGAGCTGTTTTTT. This codes for CASSPRTGRDTGELFF.